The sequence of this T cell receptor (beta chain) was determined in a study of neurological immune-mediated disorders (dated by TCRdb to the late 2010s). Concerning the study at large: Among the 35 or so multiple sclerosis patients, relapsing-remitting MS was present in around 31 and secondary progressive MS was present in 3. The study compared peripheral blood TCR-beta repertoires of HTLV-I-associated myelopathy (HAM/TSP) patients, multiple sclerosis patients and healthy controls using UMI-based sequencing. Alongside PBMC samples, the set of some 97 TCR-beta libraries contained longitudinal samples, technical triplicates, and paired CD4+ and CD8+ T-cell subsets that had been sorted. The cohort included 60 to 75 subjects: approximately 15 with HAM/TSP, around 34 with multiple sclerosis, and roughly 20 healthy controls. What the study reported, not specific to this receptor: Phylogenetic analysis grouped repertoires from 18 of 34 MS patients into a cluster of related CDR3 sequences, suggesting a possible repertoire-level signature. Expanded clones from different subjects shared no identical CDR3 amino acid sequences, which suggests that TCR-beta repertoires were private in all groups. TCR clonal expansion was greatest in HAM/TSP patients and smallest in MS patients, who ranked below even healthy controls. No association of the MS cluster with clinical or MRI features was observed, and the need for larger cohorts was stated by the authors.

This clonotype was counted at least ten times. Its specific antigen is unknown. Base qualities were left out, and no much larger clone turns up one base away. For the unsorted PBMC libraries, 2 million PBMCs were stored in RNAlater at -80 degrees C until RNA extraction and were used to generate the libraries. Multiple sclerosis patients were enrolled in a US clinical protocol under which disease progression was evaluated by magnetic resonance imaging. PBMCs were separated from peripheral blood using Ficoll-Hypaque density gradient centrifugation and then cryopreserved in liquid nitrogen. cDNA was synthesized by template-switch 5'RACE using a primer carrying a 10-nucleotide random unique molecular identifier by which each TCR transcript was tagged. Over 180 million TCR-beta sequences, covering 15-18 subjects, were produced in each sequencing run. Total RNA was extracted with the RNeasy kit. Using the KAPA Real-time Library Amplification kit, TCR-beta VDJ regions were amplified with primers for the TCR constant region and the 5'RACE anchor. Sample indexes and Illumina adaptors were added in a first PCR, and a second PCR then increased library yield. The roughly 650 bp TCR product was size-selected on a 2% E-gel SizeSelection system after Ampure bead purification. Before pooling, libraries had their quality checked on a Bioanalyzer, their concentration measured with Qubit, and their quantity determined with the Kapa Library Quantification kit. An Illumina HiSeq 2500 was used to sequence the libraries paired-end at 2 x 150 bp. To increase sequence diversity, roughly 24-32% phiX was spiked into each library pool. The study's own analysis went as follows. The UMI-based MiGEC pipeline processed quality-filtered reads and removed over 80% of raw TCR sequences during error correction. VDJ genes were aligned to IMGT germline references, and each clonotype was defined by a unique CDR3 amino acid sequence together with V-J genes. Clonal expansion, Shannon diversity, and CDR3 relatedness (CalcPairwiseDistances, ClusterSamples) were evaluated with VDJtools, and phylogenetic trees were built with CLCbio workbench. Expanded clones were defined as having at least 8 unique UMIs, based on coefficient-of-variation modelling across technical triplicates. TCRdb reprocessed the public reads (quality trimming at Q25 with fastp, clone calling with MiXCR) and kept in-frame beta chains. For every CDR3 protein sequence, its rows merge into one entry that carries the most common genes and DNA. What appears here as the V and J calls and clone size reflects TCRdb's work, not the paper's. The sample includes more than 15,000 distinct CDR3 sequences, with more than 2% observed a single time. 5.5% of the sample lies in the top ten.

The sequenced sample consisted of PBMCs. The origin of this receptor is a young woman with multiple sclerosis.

The CDR3 protein is CASRDVPRGVSSYFNYGYTF. The base sequence is TGTGCCAGCAGGGACGTTCCGAGGGGCGTCTCCAGCTACTTTAACTATGGCTACACCTTC. The chain is made from TRBV12-3 or TRBV12-4 and TRBJ1-2; the D gene is possibly TRBD1, with 5 bases matching. Trimming costs V 6 bases and J 1 base, and their ends lie 30 bases apart. Inclusive of the bounding cysteine and phenylalanine, the CDR3 is 20 residues long. Just the 60-base CDR3 DNA is kept, in frame starting at base 1.